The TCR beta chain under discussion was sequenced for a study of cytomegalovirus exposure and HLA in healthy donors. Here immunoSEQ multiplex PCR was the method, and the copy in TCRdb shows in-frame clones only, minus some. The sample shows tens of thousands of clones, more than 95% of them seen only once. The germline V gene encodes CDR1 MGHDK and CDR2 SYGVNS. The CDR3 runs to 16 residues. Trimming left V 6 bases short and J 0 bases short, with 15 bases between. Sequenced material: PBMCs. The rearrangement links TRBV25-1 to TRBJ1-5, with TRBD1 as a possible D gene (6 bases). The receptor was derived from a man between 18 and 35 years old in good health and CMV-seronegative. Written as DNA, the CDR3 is TGTGCCAGCAGAGGGGGGGCAGACGATAGCAATCAGCCCCAGCATTTT. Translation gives CASRGGADDSNQPQHF.